These 26 T cell receptor beta chains originate from one sample sequenced in a study of shared clonotypes between healthy human individuals. Libraries were prepared by immunoSEQ multiplex PCR; TCRdb keeps only in-frame clonotypes and omits some of them. The table records 2.3 million or so clones, 80% to 95% of them present only once. The sample consisted of naive CD4+ T cells from PBMCs. Subset described: CD45RA+ positively selected. The receptors derive from a man between 18 and 29 years old in good health. Some clones in this sample may be carry-over from other donors' samples.

The V gene is TRBV27, the J gene TRBJ1-2, with 7 bases that match TRBD1. Germline values: CDR1 MNHEY, CDR2 SMNVEV (reference sequence). The length of the CDR3 is 16 residues. The V segment lost 0 bases and the J segment 7 bases; nucleotides outside the gene matches: 11. As DNA, the CDR3 is TGTGCCAGCAGTTTATCGGGAGGGGGCTCTGACGCTGGCTACACCTTC. This gives the protein CASSLSGGGSDAGYTF.

This clone was recorded only once. The gene calls are TRBV5-4 and TRBJ2-5; D is unclear. With 1 base removed from V and 3 bases from J, the gap between germline ends came to 4 bases. This CDR3 region has 12 residues. From germline, CDR1 is SGHNT and CDR2 YYREEE (reference sequence). CDR3 in amino acids: CASSLLEETQYF. The CDR3 DNA follows: TGTGCCAGCAGCTTGCTAGAAGAGACCCAGTACTTC.

The rearrangement joins TRBV28 to TRBJ1-2; D call uncertain. The length of the CDR3 is 14 residues. V lost 5 bases and J 4 bases, leaving 14 bases between the germline ends. Germline lookup yields CDR1 MDHEN and CDR2 SYDVKM. CDR3 bases: TGTGCCAGCAGTAGTTCCTACAACGGCTATGGCTACACCTTC. Protein sequence: CASSSSYNGYGYTF.

The rearrangement joins TRBV15 to TRBJ1-2; 11 bases match TRBD1. This CDR3 has 16 residues. With V trimmed by 6 bases and J by 4 bases, 10 bases remained unmatched. The germline V gene has CDR1 LNHNV and CDR2 YYDKDF (reference sequence). The CDR3 spells CATRKNPGTGGYGYTF. CDR3 in DNA: TGTGCCACCAGAAAGAACCCCGGGACAGGGGGCTATGGCTACACCTTC.

The rearrangement joins TRBV27 to TRBJ1-2, with unresolved D. The germline V gene encodes CDR1 MNHEY and CDR2 SMNVEV (reference sequence). The CDR3 spans 13 residues. V was clipped by 5 bases and J by 1 base, with 8 bases between them. Here the CDR3 reads CASSASHNYGYTF. CDR3 nucleotides: TGTGCCAGCAGTGCCTCACATAACTATGGCTACACCTTC.

Concerning this clone: The same CDR3 also results from other DNA sequences found in this sample. The chain carries TRBV5-1 and TRBJ2-7, with TRBD2 matching over 7 bases. The CDR3 spans 13 residues. Germline V gene lookup returns CDR1 SGHRS and CDR2 YFSETQ. The junction had 2 bases not matched to a gene; V was cut back by 1 base and J by 4 bases. Written as DNA, the CDR3 is TGCGCCAGCAGCTTGCAGGGAGGGTACGAGCAGTACTTC. Amino acids: CASSLQGGYEQYF.

This clone was found once. The chain links TRBV28 to TRBJ2-2; 9 bases match TRBD1. V lost 8 bases, J lost 6 bases, and 4 bases stayed unmatched. There are 13 residues in the CDR3. Germline lookup yields CDR1 MDHEN and CDR2 SYDVKM. CDR3 amino acids: CASGTGSPGELFF. CDR3 nucleotides: TGTGCCAGCGGGACAGGGAGCCCCGGGGAGCTGTTTTTT.

V is TRBV19 and J is TRBJ2-2, with 14 nucleotides matching TRBD2. Germline CDR1 LNHDA, CDR2 SQIVND (reference sequence). Trimming took 0 bases from V and 6 from J; bases not matched to a gene: 9. This CDR3 has 19 residues. This CDR3 reads CASSIDGTSGSLFPGELFF. CDR3 nucleotide sequence: TGTGCCAGTAGTATAGATGGGACTAGCGGGAGTTTATTCCCCGGGGAGCTGTTTTTT.

The chain couples TRBV9 to TRBJ2-5; 11 bases fit TRBD1. Germline CDR1 reads SGDLS; CDR2 reads YYNGEE. The junction had 6 bases not matched to a gene; V was cut back by 4 bases and J by 4 bases. The CDR3 is 15 amino acids. This chain's CDR3 is CASSPRTGGAETQYF. CDR3 nucleotides: TGTGCCAGCAGCCCACGGACAGGGGGCGCAGAGACCCAGTACTTC. Full variable domain (missing parts from reference TRBV9 and TRBJ2-5): DSGVTQTPKHLITATGQRVTLRCSPRSGDLSVYWYQQSLDQGLQFLIQYYNGEERAKGNILERFSAQQFPDLHSELNLSSLELGDSALYFCASSPRTGGAETQYFGPGTRLLVL.

This chain connects TRBV11-2 to TRBJ1-1; no reliable D call. The CDR3 totals 15 residues. Trimming pared 2 bases from V and 1 base from J, leaving 11 bases between. Germline V gene lookup returns CDR1 SGHAT and CDR2 FQNNGV. The CDR3 reads CASSLFGGTNTEAFF. In nucleotides, the CDR3 is TGTGCCAGCAGCTTATTCGGCGGCACGAACACTGAAGCTTTCTTT.

The chain carries TRBV4-3 and TRBJ1-3, with TRBD1 matching 7 bases. This CDR3 has 15 amino acids. In germline, CDR1 is LGHNA, CDR2 YSLEER. After removal of 3 bases from V and 3 bases from J, the junction contained 5 bases not matched to a gene. In DNA, the CDR3 is TGCGCCAGCAGCCAGACAGGGCTAGATGGAAACACCATATATTTT. Its translation is CASSQTGLDGNTIYF.

The chain joins TRBV7-6 to TRBJ1-3, with 7 bases aligning to TRBD1. Germline values: CDR1 SGHVS, CDR2 FNYEAQ. The CDR3 length is 16 residues. With 3 bases clipped from V and 0 bases from J, the junction kept 5 bases outside the gene matches. CDR3: CASSFGQVDSGNTIYF. In nucleotides, the CDR3 is TGTGCCAGCAGCTTTGGACAGGTCGACTCTGGAAACACCATATATTTT. The full variable domain, in which reference TRBV7-6 and TRBJ1-3 provide the parts outside the CDR3, is GAGVSQSPRYKVTKRGQDVALRCDPISGHVSLYWYRQALGQGPEFLTYFNYEAQQDKSGLPNDRFSAERPEGSISTLTIQRTEQRDSAMYRCASSFGQVDSGNTIYFGEGSWLTVV.

This chain uses TRBV7-3 with TRBJ2-1; D is perhaps TRBD2 (5 bases). The CDR3 sequence is 16 residues long. From germline, CDR1 is SGHTA and CDR2 FQGTGA. The germline V and J ends were trimmed by 3 bases and 3 bases, with 15 bases remaining between them. The CDR3 protein is CASSLMPSTDYNEQFF. The CDR3 region has the DNA TGTGCCAGCAGCTTGATGCCTAGCACGGACTACAATGAGCAGTTCTTC.

Note on this clone: In the same sample, other DNA sequences code for this CDR3. The chain couples TRBV6-1 to TRBJ2-3; D unclear. Germline loops: CDR1 MNHNS, CDR2 SASEGT. V lost 6 bases and J 2 bases, leaving 9 bases between the germline ends. The CDR3 is 13 amino acids. The CDR3 bases are TGTGCCAGCAGGGGTTCCTCCACAGATACGCAGTATTTT. Encoded protein: CASRGSSTDTQYF.

This sequence joins TRBV7-9 and TRBJ2-5; no firm D call. Trimming took off 3 bases at V and 1 base at J, with 6 bases between the two ends. This CDR3 is built from 13 residues. From germline, CDR1 is SEHNR and CDR2 FQNEAQ (reference sequence). In DNA form, the CDR3 reads TGTGCCAGCAGCTTGGGGTTCCAAGAGACCCAGTACTTC. It translates to CASSLGFQETQYF.

The chain joins TRBV5-4 to TRBJ2-2; 7 nucleotides agree with TRBD2. CDR3 length: 15 residues. Germline CDR1 and CDR2: SGHNT and YYREEE (reference sequence). Trimming cost V 0 bases and J 7 bases; bases outside gene matches: 6. The CDR3 DNA reads as TGTGCCAGCAGCTTGGCCGGGGCTAGCGGCGGGGAGCTGTTTTTT. Protein: CASSLAGASGGELFF.

This chain connects TRBV18 to TRBJ1-2; D remains ambiguous. Germline V CDR1 and CDR2: KGHSH, LQKENI. This CDR3 region has 15 residues. V was trimmed by 3 bases and J by 0 bases, leaving 11 bases between them. CDR3 nucleotides: TGTGCCAGCTCACCCACTAGTGGGTCTAACTATGGCTACACCTTC. Translating gives CASSPTSGSNYGYTF.

This chain joins TRBV9 and TRBJ2-2; 8 bases align to TRBD2. J gave up 0 bases and V 3 bases, and 10 bases lay outside the gene matches. The CDR3 consists of 18 residues. Germline-derived CDR1 and CDR2 are SGDLS and YYNGEE. CDR3 loop: CASSALLAGYSNTGELFF. Written as DNA, the CDR3 is TGTGCCAGCAGCGCCCTCTTAGCGGGATATTCGAACACCGGGGAGCTGTTTTTT.

The chain couples TRBV5-1 to TRBJ2-7; the D call may be TRBD1 or TRBD2 (5 bases each). CDR1 is SGHRS, CDR2 YFSETQ, per germline. The CDR3 has 14 residues. Trimming took off 4 bases at V and 0 bases at J, with 11 bases between the two ends. The CDR3: CASSIPGTSYEQYF. The CDR3 DNA follows: TGCGCCAGCAGCATCCCCGGGACCTCCTACGAGCAGTACTTC.

This clone was counted once. The rearrangement uses TRBV5-6 and TRBJ1-1, with 8 bases that match TRBD1. Germline V gene data show CDR1 as SGHDT and CDR2 as YYEEEE. The CDR3 sequence is 14 residues long. V shed 3 bases, J shed 1 base, and the junction held 2 bases outside the gene matches. CDR3: CASSSGTGNTEAFF. The CDR3 DNA reads TGTGCCAGCAGCTCAGGGACAGGGAACACTGAAGCTTTCTTT.

A remark on this clone: The sample carries other DNA sequences with the same CDR3. V gene TRBV5-1 combines with J gene TRBJ1-2; D call uncertain. The CDR3 loop spans 15 amino acids. Germline V gene sequence: CDR1 SGHRS, CDR2 YFSETQ. Trimming took 0 bases from V and 0 from J, leaving 9 bases between them. In DNA form, the CDR3 reads TGCGCCAGCAGCTTGGTAGGCAGCACTAACTATGGCTACACCTTC. The encoded protein is CASSLVGSTNYGYTF. Using reference TRBV5-1 and TRBJ1-2 for the parts outside the CDR3, the full variable domain is KAGVTQTPRYLIKTRGQQVTLSCSPISGHRSVSWYQQTPGQGLQFLFEYFSETQRNKGNFPGRFSGRQFSNSRSEMNVSTLELGDSALYLCASSLVGSTNYGYTFGSGTRLTVV.

The chain joins TRBV30 to TRBJ2-1; 8 bases align to TRBD2. The germline gives CDR1 GTSNPN, CDR2 SVGIG (reference sequence). V lost 4 bases, J lost 2 bases, and 1 base stayed unmatched. CDR3 length: 13 residues. The CDR3 DNA is TGTGCCTGGACTAGCGGGCCCTACAATGAGCAGTTCTTC. Protein: CAWTSGPYNEQFF.

On this clone: The sample holds other DNA sequences that translate to the same CDR3. This chain uses TRBV11-2 with TRBJ2-7, with D unclear. The CDR3 runs 12 residues. The ends were cut back, 1 base at V and 4 bases at J, with 5 bases in the middle. CDR1 and CDR2 (germline): SGHAT, FQNNGV. DNA for the CDR3: TGTGCCAGCAGCTTAGTGGGATACGAGCAGTACTTC. Its translation is CASSLVGYEQYF.

J is TRBJ2-3 and V is TRBV10-3; 8 nucleotides agree with TRBD2. This CDR3 has 15 residues. Germline lookup yields CDR1 ENHRY and CDR2 SYGVKD. V trimming: 3 bases; J trimming: 0 bases; junction bases outside the gene matches: 2. The CDR3 sequence: CAISEGTSSTDTQYF. The DNA for the CDR3 is TGTGCCATCAGTGAAGGGACTAGTAGCACAGATACGCAGTATTTT.

This clone was recorded only once. The chain joins TRBV6-5 to TRBJ2-7; TRBD2 matches 8 bases. V shed 0 bases, J shed 6 bases, and the junction held 10 bases outside the gene matches. Per the germline V gene, CDR1 is MNHEY and CDR2 is SVGAGI. The CDR3 totals 16 residues. The CDR3 reads CASSYSMGAGVGEQYF. The CDR3, as DNA: TGTGCCAGCAGTTACTCGATGGGAGCGGGAGTGGGCGAGCAGTACTTC.

J is TRBJ2-7 and V is TRBV5-1; TRBD1 is a possible D gene (5 bases). The CDR3 is 16 residues long. V gave up 0 bases and J gave up 0 bases, with 13 bases separating them. Germline CDR1 is SGHRS and CDR2 is YFSETQ. The CDR3 nucleotides are TGCGCCAGCAGCTTGGGAAGGGGTTTGTACTCCTACGAGCAGTACTTC. It yields the protein CASSLGRGLYSYEQYF.